Detailed here is one TCR beta chain. Its antigen remains unidentified. The data stem from a study of blood T cells in healthy people across ages. Study results and caveats: Getting older went along with TCR beta diversity per million T cells dropping roughly linearly.

This CDR3 has 14 amino acids. The V segment lost 2 bases and the J segment 10 bases; nucleotides outside the gene matches: 10. CDR1 and CDR2 from the germline V gene are SGHTA and FQGNSA. Using a J-beta primer mix together with a sample-barcoded 5' primer, a second PCR was run for about 6 to 11 cycles. Each sample yielded at least 3 million CDR3-containing paired-end reads. From the 5' RACE reads, TCRdb called clonotypes with MiXCR, one entry per CDR3 protein. The repertoire consists of about 580,000 distinct CDR3 sequences, with roughly 48% occurring once and the leading ten covering 20% to 25%. Those donating, healthy Caucasian individuals from Russia, were aged roughly 6 to 90.

This TCR was recovered from an elderly man in good health. The chain has TRBV7-2 and TRBJ2-7, with 8 nucleotides matching TRBD2. The specimen sequenced was blood. This chain's CDR3 is CASSLSASGLRQYF. The CDR3 region has the DNA TGTGCCAGCAGCTTATCGGCTAGCGGGCTACGCCAGTACTTC.